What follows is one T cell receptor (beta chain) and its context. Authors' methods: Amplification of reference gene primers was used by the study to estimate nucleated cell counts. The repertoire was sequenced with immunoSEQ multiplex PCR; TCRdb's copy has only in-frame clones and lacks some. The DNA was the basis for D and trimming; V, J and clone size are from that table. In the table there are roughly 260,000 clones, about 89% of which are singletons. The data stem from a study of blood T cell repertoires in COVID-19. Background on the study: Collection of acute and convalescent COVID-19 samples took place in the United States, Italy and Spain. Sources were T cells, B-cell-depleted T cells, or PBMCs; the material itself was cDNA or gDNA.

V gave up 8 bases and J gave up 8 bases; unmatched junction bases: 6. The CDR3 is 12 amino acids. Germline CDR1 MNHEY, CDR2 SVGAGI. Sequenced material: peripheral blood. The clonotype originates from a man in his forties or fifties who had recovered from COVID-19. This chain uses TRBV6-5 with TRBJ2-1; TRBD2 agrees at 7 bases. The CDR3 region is CASGRAADEQFF. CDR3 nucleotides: TGTGCCAGCGGGAGGGCCGCCGATGAGCAGTTCTTC.